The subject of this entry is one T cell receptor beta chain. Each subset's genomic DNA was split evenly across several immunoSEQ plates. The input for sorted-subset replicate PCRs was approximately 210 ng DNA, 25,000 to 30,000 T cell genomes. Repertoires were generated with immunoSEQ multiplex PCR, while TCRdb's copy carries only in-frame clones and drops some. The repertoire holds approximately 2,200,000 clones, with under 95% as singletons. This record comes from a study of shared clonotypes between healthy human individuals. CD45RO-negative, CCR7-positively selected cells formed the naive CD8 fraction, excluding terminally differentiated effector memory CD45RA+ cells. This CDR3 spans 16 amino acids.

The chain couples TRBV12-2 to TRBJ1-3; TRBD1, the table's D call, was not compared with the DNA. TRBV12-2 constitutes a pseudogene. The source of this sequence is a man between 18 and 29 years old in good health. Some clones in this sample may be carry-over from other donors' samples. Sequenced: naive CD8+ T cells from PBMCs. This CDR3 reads CASRLFPRQGGNTIYF. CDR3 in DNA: TGTGCAAGTCGCTTATTTCCTAGACAGGGAGGAAACACCATATATTTT.